This TCR beta chain emerged from a study of blood T cell repertoires in COVID-19. Whole-study context: Acute and convalescent COVID-19 samples came from the United States, Italy and Spain. Sample material is recorded as cDNA or gDNA derived from T cells, B-cell-depleted T cells, or PBMCs.

Cohort assignment relied on participant-reported clinical history. In the original workflow: Amplification from reference gene primers served as the basis for estimated nucleated cell counts. The repertoire was sequenced with immunoSEQ multiplex PCR; TCRdb's copy has only in-frame clones and lacks some. Clone size and V and J calls were adopted from that table, with D and trimming inferred from the DNA. The sample lists 150,000 to 200,000 clones; 76% were seen once. Between the trimmed V and J ends, which lost 2 bases and 3 bases, there was a span of 13 bases. This CDR3 spans 15 amino acids. Germline CDR1 reads MNHEY; CDR2 reads SVGEGT.

Sequencing was performed on PBMCs or T cells enriched from blood (not recorded which). V gene TRBV6-2 or TRBV6-3 combines with J gene TRBJ1-2; D not certain. This TCR derives from a woman aged 50 to 65 with acute COVID-19. The CDR3 loop is CASSYTSNSYYGYTF. The CDR3 coding sequence is TGTGCCAGCAGTTACACATCAAACAGCTACTATGGCTACACCTTC.